This entry lists 14 T cell receptor beta chains sequenced from one sample in a study of shared clonotypes between healthy human individuals. The data were produced by immunoSEQ multiplex PCR, yet TCRdb's version contains in-frame clones alone and is incomplete. The table records 550,000 to 750,000 clones, 95% to 96% of them present only once. Positive CCR7 selection of CD45RO-negative cells yielded the naive CD8 cells, and terminally differentiated effector memory CD45RA+ cells were excluded. Sequences were obtained from naive CD8+ T cells sorted from blood. The receptors shown here come from a woman aged 25 to 39 in good health.

V is TRBV28 and J is TRBJ2-1; TRBD2 is a possible D gene (6 bases). CDR1 is MDHEN, CDR2 SYDVKM, per germline. The CDR3 spans 15 residues. Trimming shortened V by 6 bases and J by 4 bases, and 16 bases separated the two germline ends. As DNA, the CDR3 is TGTGCCAGCAGCCCGGGGACTTCGCCATACAATGAGCAGTTCTTC. It specifies CASSPGTSPYNEQFF.

About this clone itself: This sample also contains other DNA sequences that code for the same CDR3. The chain is built from TRBV19 and TRBJ1-2, with D tentatively TRBD1 (6 bases). CDR3 length: 14 residues. The V end was cut by 1 base, the J end by 4 bases, with 10 bases between. Germline V gene lookup returns CDR1 LNHDA and CDR2 SQIVND (reference sequence). For the CDR3, the DNA is TGTGCCAGTAGTATAGTCGGGGGCGGCTATGGCTACACCTTC. Translating it yields CASSIVGGGYGYTF. Drawing the rest from reference TRBV19 and TRBJ1-2, the complete variable domain is DGGITQSPKYLFRKEGQNVTLSCEQNLNHDAMYWYRQDPGQGLRLIYYSQIVNDFQKGDIAEGYSVSREKKESFPLTVTSAQKNPTAFYLCASSIVGGGYGYTFGSGTRLTVV.

The V gene is TRBV28, the J gene TRBJ2-7; a weak D match, TRBD2 (5 bases). V was clipped by 5 bases and J by 3 bases, with 14 bases between them. This CDR3 spans 14 amino acids. Germline CDR1 is MDHEN and CDR2 is SYDVKM. CDR3 residues: CASSPGLRVYEQYF. In DNA, the CDR3 is TGTGCCAGCAGTCCCGGATTGAGGGTCTACGAGCAGTACTTC.

This clone was counted a single time. The CDR3 DNA sequence: TGTGCCAGCAGTGCCTCTAGCGGGAGGGTATTATCTGAGGCCGGGGAGCTGTTTTTT. This encodes CASSASSGRVLSEAGELFF. The genes are TRBV2 and TRBJ2-2; 12 nucleotides agree with TRBD2. The germline gives CDR1 SNHLY, CDR2 FYNNEI. CDR3 length: 19 amino acids. V lost 4 bases to trimming and J lost 6 bases; unmatched junction nucleotides: 15.

V and J are TRBV14 and TRBJ2-7; 10 nucleotides align to TRBD2. After removal of 4 bases from V and 3 bases from J, the junction contained 6 bases not matched to a gene. The CDR3 runs to 15 residues. Germline V gene lookup returns CDR1 SGHDN and CDR2 FVKESK. The CDR3 reads CASSPRTSGFYEQYF. The CDR3, as DNA: TGTGCCAGCAGCCCCCGGACTAGCGGATTCTACGAGCAGTACTTC.

This rearrangement joins TRBV4-2 to TRBJ1-2, with a possible D match to TRBD1 (6 bases). Looked up from germline, CDR1 is LGHNA and CDR2 is YNFKEQ. Trimming shortened V by 3 bases and J by 6 bases, and 11 bases separated the two germline ends. The CDR3 length is 13 residues. CDR3 loop: CASSQAKGDGYTF. In DNA form, the CDR3 reads TGTGCCAGCAGCCAGGCGAAGGGGGATGGCTACACCTTC.

This clone was seen more than once but under ten times. The chain is built from TRBV30 and TRBJ1-1; unclear D gene. This CDR3 contains 12 residues. The V gene lost 4 bases and the J gene lost 5 bases, with 11 bases spanning the gap. CDR1 and CDR2 (germline): GTSNPN, SVGIG (reference sequence). CDR3 amino acids: CAWTWGTTEAFF. The CDR3 DNA sequence: TGTGCCTGGACGTGGGGAACAACTGAAGCTTTCTTT.

V usage is TRBV27 and J usage is TRBJ2-7, with TRBD2 identical over 8 bases. Germline V lookup: CDR1 MNHEY, CDR2 SMNVEV (reference sequence). CDR3 size: 14 residues. V lost 3 bases to trimming and J lost 5 bases; unmatched junction nucleotides: 6. CDR3 sequence reads: CASSFAGGADEQYF. The CDR3, as DNA: TGTGCCAGCAGTTTTGCGGGAGGCGCCGACGAGCAGTACTTC.

The CDR3 DNA reads as TGTGCCAGTAGTATGGGCAAGGAAGCTTTCTTT. Protein product: CASSMGKEAFF. The chain joins TRBV19 to TRBJ1-1, with no clear D. Germline V gene lookup returns CDR1 LNHDA and CDR2 SQIVND (reference sequence). V was cut by 3 bases and J by 8 bases, with 7 bases left in between. This CDR3 comprises 11 residues.

This sequence joins TRBV4-2 and TRBJ2-3; tentatively, D is TRBD2 (6 bases). The CDR3 runs to 20 residues. Trimming pared 0 bases from V and 0 bases from J, leaving 22 bases between. Per germline, CDR1 LGHNA and CDR2 YNFKEQ. The CDR3 protein is CASSQDPDTSPLSSTDTQYF. Written as DNA, the CDR3 is TGTGCCAGCAGCCAAGACCCGGACACTAGCCCCCTGTCTAGCACAGATACGCAGTATTTT.

A remark on this clone: Other DNA sequences within the sample encode an identical CDR3. The chain recombines TRBV28 with TRBJ1-1; D may be TRBD1 (5 bases). Germline V gene data show CDR1 as MDHEN and CDR2 as SYDVKM. The V end was cut by 3 bases, the J end by 3 bases, with 8 bases between. The CDR3 spans 13 residues. As DNA, the CDR3 is TGTGCCAGCAGTTTCCCGGGGGACACTGAAGCTTTCTTT. Translating it yields CASSFPGDTEAFF. Full variable domain (outside the CDR3, taken from reference TRBV28 and TRBJ1-1): DVKVTQSSRYLVKRTGEKVFLECVQDMDHENMFWYRQDPGLGLRLIYFSYDVKMKEKGDIPEGYSVSREKKERFSLILESASTNQTSMYLCASSFPGDTEAFFGQGTRLTVV.

The chain has TRBV28 and TRBJ1-2; D is unclear. CDR3 length: 13 amino acids. CDR1 and CDR2 from the germline V gene are MDHEN and SYDVKM. Trimming pared 10 bases from V and 2 bases from J, leaving 14 bases between. The chain's CDR3 is CATRIDGNYGYTF. The CDR3 DNA is TGTGCCACCCGGATTGACGGAAACTATGGCTACACCTTC.

The rearrangement uses TRBV5-4 and TRBJ2-5; the match to TRBD2 covers 9 bases. The CDR3 runs 15 residues. Germline CDR1 reads SGHNT; CDR2 reads YYREEE (reference sequence). V shed 1 base and J 3 bases; nucleotides not matched to a gene: 4. The CDR3 loop is CASSLPASGKETQYF. DNA of the CDR3: TGTGCCAGCAGCTTGCCGGCTAGCGGGAAAGAGACCCAGTACTTC.

This sequence joins TRBV11-2 and TRBJ1-4; D might be TRBD1 (5 bases). The CDR3 runs to 14 residues. Germline CDR1 is SGHAT and CDR2 is FQNNGV. The ends were cut back, 4 bases at V and 6 bases at J, with 12 bases in the middle. The CDR3 here is CASSSWDVDEKLFF. For the CDR3, the DNA is TGTGCCAGCAGCTCCTGGGACGTAGATGAAAAACTGTTTTTT.